The clone carrying this T cell receptor (beta chain) appeared a single time. Researchers ran the PCR with 60 Vbeta and 13 Jbeta primers. Sequencing was performed with immunoSEQ multiplex PCR; in TCRdb, only in-frame clones are kept and a portion is missing. The sample holds 140,000 to 150,000 clones, roughly 80% seen once. This sample was included in a study of cytomegalovirus exposure and HLA in healthy donors. The CDR3 has 19 residues. Per the germline V gene, CDR1 is SGHDT and CDR2 is YYEEEE. V shed 2 bases and J 2 bases; nucleotides not matched to a gene: 13. V usage is TRBV5-6 and J usage is TRBJ2-7, with 13 nucleotides matching TRBD2. The TCR was taken from a male donor in good health and CMV-seronegative. Sequenced sample: PBMCs. The CDR3 DNA is TGTGCCAGCAGCTTCTTCTTTGCCGGGACTAGCGGGATAACCTACGAGCAGTACTTC. As protein: CASSFFFAGTSGITYEQYF.